The source of this T cell receptor (beta chain) is a study of cytomegalovirus exposure and HLA in healthy donors. Regarding the study as a whole: The study found most TCR sequences rare, yet found some public TCRs in many donors.

PCR employed 60 Vbeta and 13 Jbeta primers. Measured with immunoSEQ multiplex PCR; TCRdb has only the in-frame clones, and not every one. The sample holds hundreds of thousands of clones, around nine tenths seen once. This clone showed up just once. What it binds is unknown. This sequence originates from a young woman in good health and CMV-seronegative. The sequenced sample consisted of PBMCs.

The CDR3 DNA follows: TGTGCCAGCAGCAGAGGAAGGGGGTACACCGGGGAGCTGTTTTTT. Its protein product is CASSRGRGYTGELFF. V and J are TRBV11-2 and TRBJ2-2; possible D gene TRBD1, 6 bases. V was trimmed by 5 bases and J by 3 bases, leaving 13 bases between them. The CDR3 is made up of 15 amino acids. Germline values: CDR1 SGHAT, CDR2 FQNNGV.